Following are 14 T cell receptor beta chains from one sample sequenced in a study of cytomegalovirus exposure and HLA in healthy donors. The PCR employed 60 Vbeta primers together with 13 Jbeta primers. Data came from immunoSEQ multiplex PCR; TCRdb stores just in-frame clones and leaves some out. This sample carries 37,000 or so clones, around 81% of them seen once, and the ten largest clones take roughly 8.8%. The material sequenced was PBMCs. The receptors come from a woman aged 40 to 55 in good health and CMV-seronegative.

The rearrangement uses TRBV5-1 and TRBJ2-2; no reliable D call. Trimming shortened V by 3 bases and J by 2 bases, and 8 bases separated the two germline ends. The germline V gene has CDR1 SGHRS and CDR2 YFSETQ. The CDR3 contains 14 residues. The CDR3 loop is CASSSDTNTGELFF. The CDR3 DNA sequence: TGCGCCAGCAGCTCAGACACTAACACCGGGGAGCTGTTTTTT.

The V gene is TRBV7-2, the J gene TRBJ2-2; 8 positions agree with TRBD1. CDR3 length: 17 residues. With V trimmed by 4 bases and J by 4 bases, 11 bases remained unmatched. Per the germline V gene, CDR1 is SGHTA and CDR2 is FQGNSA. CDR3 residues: CASSSPLRGLATGELFF. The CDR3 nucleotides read TGTGCCAGCAGCTCCCCCCTCAGGGGGCTCGCCACCGGGGAGCTGTTTTTT.

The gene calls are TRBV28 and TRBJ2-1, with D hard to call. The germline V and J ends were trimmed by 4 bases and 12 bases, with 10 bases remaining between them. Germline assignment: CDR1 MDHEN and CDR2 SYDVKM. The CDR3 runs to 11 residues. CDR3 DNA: TGTGCCAGCAGTTCGCGCCTCGGGCAGTTCTTC. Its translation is CASSSRLGQFF.

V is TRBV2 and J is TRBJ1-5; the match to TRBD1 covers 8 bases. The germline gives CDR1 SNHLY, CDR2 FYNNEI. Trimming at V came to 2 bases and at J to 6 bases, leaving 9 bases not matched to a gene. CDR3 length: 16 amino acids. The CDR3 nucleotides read TGTGCCAGCAGTGAAAGTGGGCAGGGGGCCGGTCAGCCCCAGCATTTT. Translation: CASSESGQGAGQPQHF.

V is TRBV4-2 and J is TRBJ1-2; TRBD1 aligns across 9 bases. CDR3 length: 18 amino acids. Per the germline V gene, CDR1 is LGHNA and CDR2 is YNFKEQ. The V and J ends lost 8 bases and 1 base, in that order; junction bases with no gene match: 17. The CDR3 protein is CASVRSSSGTGINYGYTF. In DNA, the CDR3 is TGTGCCAGCGTCCGTTCCTCCTCCGGGACAGGGATTAACTATGGCTACACCTTC.

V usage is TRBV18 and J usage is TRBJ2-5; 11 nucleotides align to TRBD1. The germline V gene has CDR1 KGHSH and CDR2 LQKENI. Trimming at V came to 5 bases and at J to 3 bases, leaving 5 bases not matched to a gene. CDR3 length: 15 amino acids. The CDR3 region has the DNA TGTGCCAGCTCAGCCCCGGGACAGGGGGAAGAGACCCAGTACTTC. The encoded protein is CASSAPGQGEETQYF.

The CDR3 spells CASSLGLSETQYF. The CDR3 region has the DNA TGTGCCAGCAGCCTGGGACTGTCGGAGACCCAGTACTTC. The V and J genes are TRBV5-6 and TRBJ2-5, with D possibly being TRBD2 (6 bases). The germline V gene has CDR1 SGHDT and CDR2 YYEEEE. V lost 4 bases, J lost 5 bases, and 12 bases lay in between. The CDR3 has 13 residues.

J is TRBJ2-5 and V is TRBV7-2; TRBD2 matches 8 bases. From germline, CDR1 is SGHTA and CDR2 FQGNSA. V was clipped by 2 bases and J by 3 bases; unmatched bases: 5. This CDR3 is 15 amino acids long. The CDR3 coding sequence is TGTGCCAGCAGCTTATGGGGCGGGGGGAAAGAGACCCAGTACTTC. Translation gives CASSLWGGGKETQYF.

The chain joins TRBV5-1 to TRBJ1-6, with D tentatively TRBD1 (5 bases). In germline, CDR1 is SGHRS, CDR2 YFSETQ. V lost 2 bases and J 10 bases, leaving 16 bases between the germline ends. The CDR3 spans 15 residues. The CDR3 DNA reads TGCGCCAGCAGCTTACAGCAGGGCTCAGGGTCACCCCTCCACTTT. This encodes CASSLQQGSGSPLHF.

CDR3 residues: CASSARVRGSTDTQYF. The CDR3 DNA reads as TGTGCCAGCAGCGCCAGGGTGCGGGGTAGCACAGATACGCAGTATTTT. V gene TRBV7-2 combines with J gene TRBJ2-3; maybe TRBD2 (6 bases). This CDR3 is 16 amino acids long. Germline V gives CDR1 SGHTA, CDR2 FQGNSA. V was shortened by 5 bases and J by 0 bases, with 15 bases between the two germline ends.

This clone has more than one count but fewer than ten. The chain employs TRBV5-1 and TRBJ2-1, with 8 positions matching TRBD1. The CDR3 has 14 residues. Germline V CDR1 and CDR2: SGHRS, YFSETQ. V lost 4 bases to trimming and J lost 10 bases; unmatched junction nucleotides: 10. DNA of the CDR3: TGCGCCAGCAGCGCCGGACAGGGTTTCCGAGAGCAGTTCTTC. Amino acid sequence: CASSAGQGFREQFF.

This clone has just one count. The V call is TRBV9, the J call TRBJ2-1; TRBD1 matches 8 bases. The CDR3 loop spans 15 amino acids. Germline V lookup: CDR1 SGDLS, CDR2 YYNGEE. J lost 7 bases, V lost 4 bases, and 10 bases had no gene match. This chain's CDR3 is CASSLQGVNYNEQFF. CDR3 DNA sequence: TGTGCCAGCAGCTTACAGGGGGTGAACTATAATGAGCAGTTCTTC.

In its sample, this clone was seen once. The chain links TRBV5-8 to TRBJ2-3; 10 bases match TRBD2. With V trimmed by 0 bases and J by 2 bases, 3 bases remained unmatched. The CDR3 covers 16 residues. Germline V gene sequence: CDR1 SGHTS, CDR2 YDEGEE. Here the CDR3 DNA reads TGTGCCAGCAGCTTGGGGACTAGCGGATTCACAGATACGCAGTATTTT. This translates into CASSLGTSGFTDTQYF. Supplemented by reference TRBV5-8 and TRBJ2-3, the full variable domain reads EAGVTQSPTHLIKTRGQQATLRCSPISGHTSVYWYQQALGLGLQFLLWYDEGEERNRGNFPPRFSGRQFPNYSSELNVNALELEDSALYLCASSLGTSGFTDTQYFGPGTRLTVL.

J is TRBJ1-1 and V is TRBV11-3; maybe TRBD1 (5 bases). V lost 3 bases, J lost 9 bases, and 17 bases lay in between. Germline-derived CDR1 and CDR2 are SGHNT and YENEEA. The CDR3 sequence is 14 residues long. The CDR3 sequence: CASSLGGNRRQAFF. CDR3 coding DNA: TGTGCCAGCAGCTTGGGGGGGAACCGGAGACAAGCTTTCTTT.